These 15 T cell receptor beta chains were all obtained from the same sample, sequenced in a study of blood T cell repertoires in COVID-19. Sequencing used immunoSEQ multiplex PCR; TCRdb keeps in-frame clones, though not all of them. The sample contains 150,000 or so clones, 85% to 90% of which appear only once. Sequenced material: PBMCs or T cells enriched from blood (not recorded which). The receptor source for this set is a woman in her twenties or thirties with acute COVID-19.

The V call is TRBV4-1, the J call TRBJ2-1; D may be TRBD1 (6 bases). The CDR3 has 14 amino acids. Trimming left V 3 bases short and J 8 bases short, with 14 bases between. Looked up from germline, CDR1 is MGHRA and CDR2 is YSYEKL. CDR3 bases: TGCGCCAGCAGCCAGTGGGGGTACAGGGATGAGCAGTTCTTC. Amino acids: CASSQWGYRDEQFF.

V and J are TRBV11-3 and TRBJ2-1; D ambiguous. The CDR3 length is 13 residues. The ends were cut back, 10 bases at V and 5 bases at J, with 15 bases in the middle. Germline CDR1 and CDR2: SGHNT and YENEEA. The CDR3 nucleotides are TGTGCCACCTCGATTCAAGGAGACAATGAGCAGTTCTTC. This gives the protein CATSIQGDNEQFF.

This chain uses TRBV4-3 with TRBJ1-1; possibly TRBD1 for D (5 bases). V shed 1 base and J shed 0 bases, with 9 bases lying between them. From germline, CDR1 is LGHNA and CDR2 YSLEER. This CDR3 comprises 15 residues. The CDR3 DNA is TGCGCCAGCAGCCAAGGTGAAGGGGTGAACACTGAAGCTTTCTTT. Amino acids: CASSQGEGVNTEAFF.

CDR3 nucleotide sequence: TGTGCCAGCAGCTTCTCCTATGACAGGGCGAACACTGAAGCTTTCTTT. Protein: CASSFSYDRANTEAFF. The genes are TRBV7-9 and TRBJ1-1; 7 nucleotides align to TRBD1. The CDR3 is 16 residues long. Trimming took 3 bases from V and 1 from J; bases not matched to a gene: 8. The germline V gene has CDR1 SEHNR and CDR2 FQNEAQ (reference sequence). Based on the CDR3 plus reference TRBV7-9 and TRBJ1-1, the full variable domain is DTGVSQNPRHKITKRGQNVTFRCDPISEHNRLYWYRQTLGQGPEFLTYFQNEAQLEKSRLLSDRFSAERPKGSFSTLEIQRTEQGDSAMYLCASSFSYDRANTEAFFGQGTRLTVV.

V gene TRBV6-2 or TRBV6-3 combines with J gene TRBJ1-1, with TRBD1 as a possible D gene (6 bases). This CDR3 is 19 amino acids long. Germline lookup yields CDR1 MNHEY and CDR2 SVGEGT. V gave up 0 bases and J gave up 4 bases, with 24 bases separating them. The CDR3 region is CASSYSQGPRGAYSTEAFF. CDR3 nucleotide sequence: TGTGCCAGCAGTTACTCGCAAGGGCCTCGGGGGGCGTATAGCACTGAAGCTTTCTTT.

J is TRBJ1-5 and V is TRBV21-1; the table names TRBD1, a call not compared with the DNA. TRBV21-1 is annotated as a pseudogene. The CDR3 extends over 20 amino acids. The CDR3 bases are TGTGCCAGCAGCAAAGTGTTGAGGCAGGGGGCTCGGCGTGGCAATCAGCCCCAGCATTTT. It yields the protein CASSKVLRQGARRGNQPQHF.

This clone was observed a single time. The gene calls are TRBV4-3 and TRBJ2-3; 8 bases map to TRBD2. The V segment lost 1 base and the J segment 0 bases; nucleotides outside the gene matches: 9. Germline V gives CDR1 LGHNA, CDR2 YSLEER. The CDR3 spans 18 residues. The CDR3 region has the DNA TGCGCCAGCAGCCAAGGCCCCCGAACTAGCGGAAGCACAGATACGCAGTATTTT. It specifies CASSQGPRTSGSTDTQYF.

The chain links TRBV5-1 to TRBJ1-2; TRBD1 matches 9 bases. The CDR3 has 16 residues. The germline CDR1 and CDR2 sequences are SGHRS and YFSETQ. Trimming removed 6 bases from V and 6 bases from J; junction bases left unmatched: 15. The DNA of the CDR3 is TGCGCCAGCACGATGACTACCGCGGGGACAGGGAATGGCTACACCTTC. Its translation: CASTMTTAGTGNGYTF.

The rearrangement uses TRBV21-1 and TRBJ1-6; the table's D call, TRBD1, has no DNA check behind it. TRBV21-1 has pseudogene status. The length of the CDR3 is 17 residues. The CDR3 DNA sequence: TGTGCCAGCAGCATCTGCCACGACAGCTCCTATAATTCACCCCTCCACTTT. Its protein is CASSICHDSSYNSPLHF.

The chain uses TRBV18 and TRBJ1-1; 9 bases agree with TRBD1. The CDR3 contains 15 residues. Unmatched junction bases numbered 2, after V lost 3 bases and J lost 0 bases. Germline lookup yields CDR1 KGHSH and CDR2 LQKENI. The CDR3 loop reads CASSPGQGMNTEAFF. The CDR3 nucleotides are TGTGCCAGCTCACCGGGACAGGGCATGAACACTGAAGCTTTCTTT.

This clone was seen a single time. J is TRBJ1-2 and V is TRBV28; D call uncertain. Trimming shortened V by 5 bases and J by 4 bases, and 8 bases separated the two germline ends. This CDR3 is 12 amino acids long. CDR1 MDHEN and CDR2 SYDVKM come from the germline V gene. The CDR3 reads CASSLPFYGYTF. In nucleotides, the CDR3 is TGTGCCAGCAGTCTTCCTTTCTATGGCTACACCTTC.

The CDR3 here is CASSVGWESEQFF. In DNA, the CDR3 is TGTGCCAGCAGCGTAGGATGGGAGAGTGAGCAGTTCTTC. V and J are TRBV9 and TRBJ2-1; D might be TRBD2 (5 bases). CDR1 and CDR2 (germline): SGDLS, YYNGEE. V lost 0 bases and J 9 bases, leaving 10 bases between the germline ends. The length of the CDR3 is 13 residues.

The chain combines TRBV28 with TRBJ1-1; D is uncertain. V shed 8 bases and J shed 1 base, with 14 bases lying between them. CDR1 and CDR2 (germline): MDHEN, SYDVKM. The CDR3 contains 14 residues. The CDR3 reads CASGTADTNTEAFF. The CDR3 region has the DNA TGTGCCAGCGGAACGGCGGATACGAACACTGAAGCTTTCTTT. The whole variable domain, filled in from reference TRBV28 and TRBJ1-1, reads DVKVTQSSRYLVKRTGEKVFLECVQDMDHENMFWYRQDPGLGLRLIYFSYDVKMKEKGDIPEGYSVSREKKERFSLILESASTNQTSMYLCASGTADTNTEAFFGQGTRLTVV.

V gene TRBV7-9 combines with J gene TRBJ1-2; 8 bases agree with TRBD1. Germline CDR1 reads SEHNR; CDR2 reads FQNEAQ (reference sequence). Trimming at V came to 5 bases and at J to 6 bases, leaving 14 bases not matched to a gene. This CDR3 has 16 residues. DNA of the CDR3: TGTGCCAGCAGCCCAACCGTTGGACAGGGCCATAATGGCTACACCTTC. The encoded protein is CASSPTVGQGHNGYTF. Full variable domain (missing parts from reference TRBV7-9 and TRBJ1-2): DTGVSQNPRHKITKRGQNVTFRCDPISEHNRLYWYRQTLGQGPEFLTYFQNEAQLEKSRLLSDRFSAERPKGSFSTLEIQRTEQGDSAMYLCASSPTVGQGHNGYTFGSGTRLTVV.

V and J are TRBV5-4 and TRBJ2-7; TRBD2 matches at 9 bases. CDR3 length: 16 residues. The V gene end was trimmed by 0 bases and the J gene end by 8 bases; junction bases not matched to a gene: 12. Germline V gives CDR1 SGHNT, CDR2 YYREEE (reference sequence). CDR3 DNA sequence: TGTGCCAGCAGCTTGGGCGGACTAGCGAGTTATTCCAAGCAGTACTTC. This encodes CASSLGGLASYSKQYF.